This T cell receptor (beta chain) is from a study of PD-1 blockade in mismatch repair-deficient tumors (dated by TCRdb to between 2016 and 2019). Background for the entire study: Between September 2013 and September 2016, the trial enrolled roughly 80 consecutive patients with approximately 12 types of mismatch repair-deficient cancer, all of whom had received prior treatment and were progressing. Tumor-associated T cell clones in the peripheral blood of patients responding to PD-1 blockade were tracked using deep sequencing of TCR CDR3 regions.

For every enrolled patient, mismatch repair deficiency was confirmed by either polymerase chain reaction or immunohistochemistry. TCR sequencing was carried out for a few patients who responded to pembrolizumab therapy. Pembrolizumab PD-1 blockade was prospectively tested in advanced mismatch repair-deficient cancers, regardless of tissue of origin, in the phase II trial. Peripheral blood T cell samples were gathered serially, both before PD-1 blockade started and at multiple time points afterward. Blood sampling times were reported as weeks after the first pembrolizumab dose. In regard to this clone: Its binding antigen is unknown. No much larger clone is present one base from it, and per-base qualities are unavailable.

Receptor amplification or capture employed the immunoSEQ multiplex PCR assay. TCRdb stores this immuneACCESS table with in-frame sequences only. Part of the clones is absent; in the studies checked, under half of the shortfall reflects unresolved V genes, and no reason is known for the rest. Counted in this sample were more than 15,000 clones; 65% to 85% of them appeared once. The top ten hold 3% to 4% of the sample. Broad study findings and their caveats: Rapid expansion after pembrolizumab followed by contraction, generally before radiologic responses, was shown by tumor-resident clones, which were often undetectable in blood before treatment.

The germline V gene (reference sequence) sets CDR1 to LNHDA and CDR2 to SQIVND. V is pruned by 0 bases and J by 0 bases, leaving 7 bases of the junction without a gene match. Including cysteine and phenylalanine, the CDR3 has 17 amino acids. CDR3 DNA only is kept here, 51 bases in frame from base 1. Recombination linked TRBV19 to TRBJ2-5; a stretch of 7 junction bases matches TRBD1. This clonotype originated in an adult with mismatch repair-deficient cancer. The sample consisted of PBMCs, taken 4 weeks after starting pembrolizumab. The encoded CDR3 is CASSIDPDRHDQETQYF. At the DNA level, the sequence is TGTGCCAGTAGTATAGATCCGGACAGGCATGACCAAGAGACCCAGTACTTC.